This TCR beta chain stems from a study of shared T cell receptors in the human thymus. This CDR3 is built from 16 residues. The ends lost 8 bases at V and 3 bases at J; junction bases unmatched: 13. Germline V gene data show CDR1 as KGHSY and CDR2 as FQNENV. TCRdb keeps only in-frame clones here, not all; method: immunoSEQ multiplex PCR. This sample has roughly 560,000 clones, with 78% found just once. This clone was counted only a few times. These data were also reused for a study on human thymus T cells. From that study: Resected material from corrective heart surgery provided the thymus tissue analysed. Related research found strongly overlapping thymic repertoires in unrelated individuals.

The genes are TRBV16 and TRBJ1-3, with 7 nucleotides matching TRBD1. The sequencing input was thymocytes. The clonotype comes from a boy under two years old with a congenital heart defect. The CDR3 nucleotides are TGTGCCAGCGTCGACAGGGACCGGAATTTTGGAAACACCATATATTTT. This encodes CASVDRDRNFGNTIYF. The whole variable domain, filled in from reference TRBV16 and TRBJ1-3, reads GEEVAQTPKHLVRGEGQKAKLYCAPIKGHSYVFWYQQVLKNEFKFLISFQNENVFDETGMPKERFSAKCLPNSPCSLEIQATKLEDSAVYFCASVDRDRNFGNTIYFGEGSWLTVV.